This entry features one TCR beta chain sequence. This clonotype was detected a few times. Its antigen remains undetermined. No per-base quality is available; no much larger clone lies one base away. Systemically healthy Caucasian individuals from Russia, 35 to 50 in total and aged 6 to 90 years, were included as donors. Around 10 milliliters of peripheral blood were drawn from each donor into EDTA-treated Vacutainer tubes. Ficoll-Paque density-gradient centrifugation was used to isolate PBMCs, with at least 6 million obtained per sample. Total RNA, at least 6 micrograms per sample, was extracted from PBMCs with Trizol reagent. Naive CD45RAhigh/CD27high T cell percentages were measured by flow cytometry on a PBMC aliquot from every donor. In the germline V gene, CDR1 corresponds to SGHTA and CDR2 to FQGNSA. Reading from cysteine to phenylalanine, the CDR3 counts 13 amino acids. The sequence is cut down to CDR3 DNA, 39 bases in frame from base 1.

This record comes from a study of blood T cells in healthy people across ages (dated by TCRdb to about 2015). Regarding the complete study: In model experiments, template switching captured about one uniquely barcoded TCR beta cDNA molecule for every two T cells. To track age-related changes in TCR beta repertoire diversity, the study relied on deep sequencing normalized with unique cDNA molecular identifiers. The donors were split into four age groups: young (average about 15 years), middle-aged (about 40), aged (over 55) and long-lived (approximately 89). To avoid experimental bias, donors of different ages were distributed randomly across sequencing lanes. The study analyzed two additional independent replicas of 1 million unique cDNA reads from the same blood draw for two donors, one aged 18 to 30 and one aged 80 or older. Points the paper makes about the study in general: Because donor CMV infection status was unknown, age-related changes in expanded clonotypes were potentially confounded. Estimates of total diversity based on one million sequenced T cells were considered lower bounds and underestimates. The long-lived group showed more naive CD4+ T cells, fewer expanded clones and increased TCR diversity than the aged group, suggesting age selection. The percentage of naive T cells measured by flow cytometry correlated strongly with observed TCR beta diversity. Observed TCR beta diversity per million T cells fell roughly linearly with age, and a significant reduction was already apparent by age around 40. Conclusive comparison of naive and antigen-experienced compartments was prevented by the profiling of bulk unsorted PBMCs.

The library was generated by 5' RACE. The second PCR ran for roughly 7 to 11 cycles and used a J-beta primer mix along with a sample-barcoded 5' primer. Each TCR beta cDNA molecule received a unique molecular identifier from a template-switch 5' adaptor carrying 12 random nucleotides. At least 3 million CDR3-containing paired-end reads were obtained from each sample. The Mint cDNA synthesis kit, primed by a TRBC-specific oligonucleotide, was used to synthesize first-strand cDNA from all RNA. Following uracil-DNA glycosylase treatment, all cDNA underwent a first 18-cycle PCR with the universal primers M1SS and BC2_uni_R. In the source study's methods: Each sample was normalized by randomly selecting 1 million high-quality reads, each carrying a distinct molecular identifier. Instead of being binned into consensus sequences, reads with shared molecular identifiers were discarded. MiTCR, with a Q25 quality threshold and the strictest error-elimination algorithm, was used for CDR3 identification, clonotype clustering and error correction. A nonparametric unseen species model with Euler transformation was used to estimate a lower bound on total TCR beta diversity. TCRdb took the public reads, trimmed them with fastp at Q25, ran MiXCR for clone calling and kept in-frame beta chains. Rows are combined by CDR3 protein, so each entry shows the most common genes and DNA. The V and J calls come from TCRdb's annotation, not from the publication. This sample gives around 1,800,000 distinct CDR3 sequences in total; 39% of them show up just once. The leading ten clones occupy more than 20% of the sample.

The receptor was derived from a human donor in good health. Input material: blood. The rearranged segments are TRBV7-2 and TRBJ2-5, with 8 bases aligning to TRBD2. Near its end, the DNA agrees better with TRBJ2-7, so the J call may be wrong. The CDR3: CASSRVAGSEQYF. The DNA is TGTGCCAGCAGCCGAGTAGCGGGAAGCGAGCAGTACTTC.